This TCR beta chain was observed in a study of cytomegalovirus exposure and HLA in healthy donors. V lost 5 bases, J lost 3 bases, and 6 bases stayed unmatched. The CDR3 contains 15 residues. Germline values: CDR1 SGHNT, CDR2 YENEEA. Regarding the study as a whole: Confirmation was obtained in vitro that a few CMV-associated chains are specific for CMV antigens.

Remarks on this clone: What it recognizes is unknown.

TCRdb's table, derived via immunoSEQ multiplex PCR, lists solely in-frame clones and lacks some. This sample has tens of thousands of clones, with 90% to 95% found just once. The clonotype comes from a woman in her late teens or twenties in good health and CMV-seronegative. The chain carries TRBV11-3 and TRBJ2-5; TRBD1 agrees at 10 bases. The sequenced sample was PBMCs. CDR3 sequence reads: CASSRGTGEEETQYF. CDR3 coding DNA: TGTGCCAGCAGCAGAGGGACAGGGGAAGAAGAGACCCAGTACTTC.